The 10 T cell receptor beta chains below were found in one sample sequenced in a study of blood T cell repertoires in COVID-19. Sequenced by immunoSEQ multiplex PCR; TCRdb stores in-frame clones only, minus some. This sample has more than 300,000 clones, with approximately 89% found just once. The sequenced sample was PBMCs or T cells enriched from blood (not recorded which). Every receptor here comes from a woman aged 40 to 50 who had been exposed to COVID-19.

Points on this clone: This same CDR3 is encoded by further DNA sequences in the sample. The chain recombines TRBV27 with TRBJ1-2; D is perhaps TRBD1 (6 bases). Trimming removed 5 bases at V and 5 bases at J, with 9 bases between. The CDR3 extends over 12 amino acids. Germline V gene data show CDR1 as MNHEY and CDR2 as SMNVEV (reference sequence). The CDR3 loop reads CASSLQGYGYTF. The CDR3 region has the DNA TGTGCCAGCAGTCTACAGGGTTATGGCTACACCTTC.

The rearrangement joins TRBV13 to TRBJ2-7; 7 nucleotides agree with TRBD1. V lost 5 bases, J lost 0 bases, and 7 bases stayed unmatched. This CDR3 contains 15 residues. Germline V lookup: CDR1 PRHDT, CDR2 FYEKMQ (reference sequence). CDR3 residues: CASSHGQVSSYEQYF. CDR3 DNA: TGTGCCAGCAGCCATGGACAGGTGAGCTCCTACGAGCAGTACTTC.

The rearrangement links TRBV7-3 to TRBJ2-1; 9 positions agree with TRBD2. Trimming took 1 base from V and 9 from J; bases not matched to a gene: 7. The germline V gene encodes CDR1 SGHTA and CDR2 FQGTGA. The CDR3 has 15 residues. The CDR3 sequence: CASSLISGRGGEQFF. CDR3 in DNA: TGTGCCAGCAGCTTAATTAGCGGGAGAGGCGGTGAGCAGTTCTTC.

The chain combines TRBV5-8 with TRBJ1-1; D possibly corresponds to TRBD1 (5 bases). Germline V lookup: CDR1 SGHTS, CDR2 YDEGEE. The CDR3 length is 12 residues. V lost 8 bases and J lost 1, with 9 bases in between. The CDR3 DNA reads TGTGCCAGTACGGGGGGGAACACTGAAGCTTTCTTT. Translated, it gives CASTGGNTEAFF.

This clone has only one observation. The chain uses TRBV14 and TRBJ2-1, with D perhaps TRBD2 (13 bases). The CDR3 is made up of 19 amino acids. Germline values: CDR1 SGHDN, CDR2 FVKESK. V was pared by 3 bases and J by 9 bases, with 30 bases between. The CDR3 DNA sequence: TGTGCCAGCAGCCATGGGACAGGGGGCCGGACTAGCGGGGGCGGTGAGCAGTTCTTC. This encodes CASSHGTGGRTSGGGEQFF.

In nucleotides, the CDR3 is TGTGCCAGCAGGCGGAGGACAGGGGGCATTCAGTACTTC. Encoded protein: CASRRRTGGIQYF. V gene TRBV12-3 or TRBV12-4 combines with J gene TRBJ2-4; 10 nucleotides match TRBD1. This CDR3 comprises 13 residues. Unmatched junction bases numbered 5, after V lost 6 bases and J lost 9 bases.

The chain combines TRBV10-1 with TRBJ2-1; the match to TRBD2 covers 11 bases. Germline V gene data show CDR1 as WNHNN and CDR2 as SYGVQD (reference sequence). The J segment lost 9 bases and the V segment lost 4 bases, leaving 5 bases of the junction unmatched. This CDR3 comprises 14 residues. The CDR3 nucleotides read TGCGCCAGCAGTGTCGCTAGCGGGGGGATTGAGCAGTTCTTC. It is translated as CASSVASGGIEQFF.

The chain couples TRBV7-2 to TRBJ1-2, with 8 bases matching TRBD1. V lost 6 bases to trimming and J lost 5 bases; unmatched junction nucleotides: 5. The germline gives CDR1 SGHTA, CDR2 FQGNSA. The CDR3 is 13 amino acids. The CDR3 sequence: CASRRTGIYGYTF. CDR3 in DNA: TGTGCCAGCAGGCGGACAGGGATATATGGCTACACCTTC.

The chain has TRBV12-3 or TRBV12-4 and TRBJ1-1, with D unclear. Trimming shortened V by 3 bases and J by 11 bases, and 16 bases separated the two germline ends. The CDR3 has 13 amino acids. In nucleotides, the CDR3 is TGTGCCAGCAGTTTCGGCATGGCAGGCAAGGCTTTCTTT. Amino acids: CASSFGMAGKAFF.

The chain employs TRBV5-6 and TRBJ2-2; D perhaps matches TRBD1 (5 bases). Germline V lookup: CDR1 SGHDT, CDR2 YYEEEE. The V end lost 2 bases, the J end lost 5 bases, and 13 bases lay between the germline ends. The CDR3 totals 15 residues. The CDR3 DNA sequence: TGTGCCAGCAGCTTAGGGGCCTGGGGAACCGGGGAGCTGTTTTTT. Protein product: CASSLGAWGTGELFF.